Described below is a single TCR beta chain sequence and its context. Its antigen is not identified. These data originate in a study of OX40 agonist ivuxolimab in advanced cancers. Study details: Patients received ivuxolimab, an agonistic anti-OX40 (CD134) antibody. Patients received intravenous ivuxolimab every 2 weeks at 0.01 to 10 mg/kg.

Study outcomes and limitations: The investigators did not determine what antigen specificity the expanded peripheral T cells had. Both blood CD4+ and CD8+ T cells showed clonal growth by week 6 at 0.1 to 3.0 mg/kg.

Produced via immunoSEQ multiplex PCR; TCRdb's table is partial and in-frame only. The sample includes around 150,000 clones, 85% to 95% of them seen just once. Germline V gives CDR1 LNHDA, CDR2 SQIVND (reference sequence). This CDR3 is 15 amino acids long. Trimming cost V 8 bases and J 6 bases, with 22 bases left between them. This material consisted of CD4+ or CD8+ T cells sorted from blood, taken in a trial of the OX40 agonist ivuxolimab. This TCR derives from an adult with an advanced solid tumor such as melanoma, head and neck, liver or kidney cancer. The chain is built from TRBV19 and TRBJ2-5, with a weak D call TRBD2 (7 bases). This CDR3 reads CASGDSWGRGKTQYF. Here the CDR3 DNA reads TGTGCCAGTGGGGATTCCTGGGGGCGGGGGAAGACCCAGTACTTC.